This TCR beta chain was retrieved from a study of blood T cell repertoires in COVID-19. Background on the study: The study drew acute and convalescent COVID-19 samples from the United States, Italy and Spain. The cDNA or gDNA used as material had been derived from T cells, B-cell-depleted T cells, or PBMCs.

On this clone: Other DNA sequences in the sample encode the same CDR3.

Germline CDR1 and CDR2: SEHNR and FQNEAQ (reference sequence). Trimming stripped 5 bases from V and 0 bases from J, with 8 bases between. CDR3 size: 14 residues. Libraries were prepared by immunoSEQ multiplex PCR; TCRdb keeps only in-frame clonotypes and omits some of them. The sample carries approximately 250,000 clones, 85% recorded once. Sequenced material: PBMCs or T cells enriched from blood (not recorded which). This sequence joins TRBV7-9 and TRBJ2-1; the D gene is possibly TRBD2 (6 bases). This clonotype was obtained from a woman in her 50s with acute COVID-19. CDR3 sequence: CASSLGLSYNEQFF. CDR3 in DNA: TGTGCCAGCAGCCTGGGACTCTCCTACAATGAGCAGTTCTTC.